The entry that follows covers one TCR beta chain sequence. Its antigen is as yet unknown. The data were produced by immunoSEQ multiplex PCR, yet TCRdb's version contains in-frame clones alone and is incomplete. The sample gives about 42,000 clones, 75% to 90% of which show up once; approximately 5% is in the top ten. The data are from a study of OX40 agonist ivuxolimab in advanced cancers. Study background: At 0.01 to 10 mg/kg, ivuxolimab was administered intravenously to patients every 2 weeks. Study results and limitations: Antigen specificity was not determined for the expanded peripheral T cells. On average, CD8+ T cells had more expanded clones than CD4+. Near-lowest levels of clonal expansion characterized partial responders at 0.1-3.0 mg/kg.

Germline CDR1 MNHNY, CDR2 SVGAGI (reference sequence). V lost 8 bases and J lost 5, with 19 bases in between. The CDR3 extends over 15 amino acids. This clonotype was sampled from an adult with an advanced solid tumor such as melanoma, head and neck, liver or kidney cancer. Sequencing was performed on CD4+ or CD8+ T cells sorted from blood, taken in a trial of the OX40 agonist ivuxolimab. This chain connects TRBV6-6 to TRBJ1-5; no clear D gene. CDR3 residues: CASALDAGFYQPQHF. In DNA form, the CDR3 reads TGTGCCAGCGCGTTAGACGCGGGGTTTTATCAGCCCCAGCATTTT.